Below, 11 T cell receptor beta chains from the same sample are listed, as sequenced in a study of T cell responses to AZD1222 COVID-19 vaccine. The data were produced by immunoSEQ multiplex PCR, yet TCRdb's version contains in-frame clones alone and is incomplete. Of about 160,000 clones detected, roughly nine tenths appear once; the ten largest clones hold approximately 2%. The sequenced sample was peripheral blood, obtained on day 0 of AZD1222 vaccination. The origin of the receptors is an adult in good health.

This sequence joins TRBV5-1 and TRBJ2-1, with TRBD2 matching over 10 bases. The V and J ends lost 4 bases and 7 bases, in that order; junction bases with no gene match: 8. CDR3 length: 15 amino acids. Germline CDR1 SGHRS, CDR2 YFSETQ. The CDR3 DNA sequence: TGCGCCAGCAGCCGGGCTTTAGCGGGGGGTAATGAGCAGTTCTTC. This encodes CASSRALAGGNEQFF. Full variable domain (rest looked up from reference TRBV5-1 and TRBJ2-1): KAGVTQTPRYLIKTRGQQVTLSCSPISGHRSVSWYQQTPGQGLQFLFEYFSETQRNKGNFPGRFSGRQFSNSRSEMNVSTLELGDSALYLCASSRALAGGNEQFFGPGTRLTVL.

The chain joins TRBV15 to TRBJ2-1, with 11 bases fitting TRBD2. CDR1 and CDR2 (germline): LNHNV, YYDKDF (reference sequence). V gave up 0 bases and J gave up 7 bases; unmatched junction bases: 5. The CDR3 loop spans 16 amino acids. Written as DNA, the CDR3 is TGTGCCACCAGCAGAGATCGGGCTAGCGGGAGGAATGAGCAGTTCTTC. Translation gives CATSRDRASGRNEQFF.

The chain links TRBV1 to TRBJ2-5; the table's TRBD2 call for D was not verified on the DNA. TRBV1 is described as a pseudogene. CDR3 length equals 17 residues. CDR3 sequence: CTSSLHPDSDGGETQYF. CDR3 DNA sequence: TGCACCAGCAGCCTTCACCCGGACTCTGATGGTGGAGAGACCCAGTACTTC.

Comment on this clone: Distinct nucleotide sequences in the sample also encode this CDR3. V gene TRBV9 combines with J gene TRBJ2-5; D could derive from TRBD1 or TRBD2 (5 bases each). The V and J ends lost 2 bases and 5 bases respectively, with 10 bases between them. The CDR3 spans 13 residues. Germline V gives CDR1 SGDLS, CDR2 YYNGEE. This CDR3 is CASSVGPGETQYF. The CDR3, as DNA: TGTGCCAGCAGCGTGGGGCCGGGGGAGACCCAGTACTTC. The full variable domain, with the rest looked up from reference TRBV9 and TRBJ2-5, is DSGVTQTPKHLITATGQRVTLRCSPRSGDLSVYWYQQSLDQGLQFLIQYYNGEERAKGNILERFSAQQFPDLHSELNLSSLELGDSALYFCASSVGPGETQYFGPGTRLLVL.

The chain couples TRBV19 to TRBJ2-7; D call uncertain. CDR3 length: 13 residues. Germline V gene lookup returns CDR1 LNHDA and CDR2 SQIVND (reference sequence). The V gene lost 5 bases and the J gene lost 6 bases, with 14 bases spanning the gap. DNA of the CDR3: TGTGCCAGTAGTGGGTCTTCCCTGGGCGAGCAGTACTTC. It codes for CASSGSSLGEQYF.

The chain couples TRBV6-5 to TRBJ2-1; TRBD1 matches at 9 bases. Unmatched junction bases numbered 8, after V lost 10 bases and J lost 7 bases. The CDR3 length is 13 residues. The V gene's germline CDR1 is MNHEY and CDR2 SVGAGI. The CDR3 DNA follows: TGTGCCACCTTTAGGACAGGGGATAATGAGCAGTTCTTC. This encodes CATFRTGDNEQFF.

This clone was found a few times. The V call is TRBV30, the J call TRBJ1-4; D is ambiguous. The germline V gene encodes CDR1 GTSNPN and CDR2 SVGIG (reference sequence). V lost 0 bases and J lost 5, with 10 bases in between. CDR3 length: 14 amino acids. CDR3 protein: CAWSVLGENEKLFF. CDR3 bases: TGTGCCTGGAGTGTACTGGGAGAGAATGAAAAACTGTTTTTT.

This chain uses TRBV13 with TRBJ1-2; D perhaps matches TRBD1 (5 bases). Trimming shortened V by 5 bases and J by 6 bases, and 13 bases separated the two germline ends. Looked up from germline, CDR1 is PRHDT and CDR2 is FYEKMQ (reference sequence). This CDR3 is built from 13 residues. The CDR3 bases are TGTGCCAGCAGCCTGGGGGGAGGAAATGGCTACACCTTC. Its protein product is CASSLGGGNGYTF.

This clone turned up a few times. Different DNA sequences within this sample yield the same CDR3. CDR3 amino acids: CASSFQGSSYNEQFF. CDR3 nucleotides: TGTGCCAGCAGTTTCCAGGGAAGCTCCTACAATGAGCAGTTCTTC. The chain recombines TRBV28 with TRBJ2-1, with a possible D match to TRBD1 (5 bases). From germline, CDR1 is MDHEN and CDR2 SYDVKM. The CDR3 loop spans 15 amino acids. Between the trimmed V and J ends, which lost 3 bases and 0 bases, there was a span of 9 bases.

The rearrangement uses TRBV7-2 and TRBJ1-1; no reliable D call. V was pared by 6 bases and J by 5 bases, with 13 bases between. This CDR3 has 13 amino acids. Germline loops: CDR1 SGHTA, CDR2 FQGNSA. The CDR3 bases are TGTGCCAGCAGACCCCAGGTTTATACTGAAGCTTTCTTT. Translated: CASRPQVYTEAFF.

This chain connects TRBV30 to TRBJ1-2, with D perhaps TRBD1 (5 bases). The ends were cut back, 2 bases at V and 8 bases at J, with 18 bases in the middle. The CDR3 has 14 residues. Germline CDR1 GTSNPN, CDR2 SVGIG (reference sequence). The CDR3 loop reads CAWSRGTDRAGYTF. DNA for the CDR3: TGTGCCTGGAGTAGAGGGACCGACCGGGCCGGCTACACCTTC.